The T cell receptor beta chain described here comes from a study of T cell responses to AZD1222 COVID-19 vaccine (dated by TCRdb to 2020 to 2023). Regarding the complete study: AZD1222 recipients whose second dose came at about 4 weeks and those whose second dose came at about 12 weeks were combined into one group, since spike-specific TCR depth and breadth did not differ between the two schedules. TCR sequencing was performed for over 230 trial participants, of whom 200 to 220 were given two doses of AZD1222 and around 25 were given two doses of MenACWY control vaccine. Trial participants were enrolled by age into subgroups of 18-55, 56-69 and 70-plus years, and around 150, 28 and 57 TCR-sequenced participants, respectively, were included in these subgroups. What the research found in general, with its limitations: In the small 56-69-year group, the increase in depth fell short of significance, most likely because of low power. Spike-specific TCR breadth and depth rose significantly after two AZD1222 doses compared with day 0 and with MenACWY recipients. Nearly half of unique spike-specific TCRs reportedly recognized epitopes outside regions mutated in the B.1.351 and B.1.1.7 variants. Participants were mostly white British, with more females than males. The authors suggested clonal diversity may have been underestimated. Conclusions about previously exposed vaccinees are limited, since just a handful of AZD1222 recipients were seropositive for SARS-CoV-2 at baseline. Because no day 14 peak-response samples were available, the repertoires could be characterized only after the peak T cell response. Vaccine-associated CD4 TCRs spanned the whole spike protein, with dominant responses in regions 160-218 and 743-854.

The CDR3 regions of human TCRbeta chains were analyzed by immunosequencing. Concerning the study's data processing: TCRs in the repertoires were compared against a reference library of SARS-CoV-2-specific TCRs that had been generated with the MIRA antigen-specificity platform. Breadth was defined as the fraction of unique TCRs that were SARS-CoV-2-associated. Depth was defined as the fraction of total T cells that were SARS-CoV-2-associated. Each spike-specific TCR was assigned to its reactive spike region and to a CD4 or CD8 class using the MIRA data. Log10-transformed breadth and depth values were compared by one-way ANOVA with Sidak's multiple comparisons tests. In its TCRdb copy, this immuneACCESS table keeps in-frame sequences only and misses some clones. Where compared with another copy, unresolved V genes explain less than half of these, and the others have no known cause. V, J and clone size reflect that table, while D and trimming were determined from the DNA. Within this sample are under 150,000 clones, with under 95% of them counted one time only. The ten top clones hold around 5.1% of the sample.

In regard to this clone: The antigen it binds to is not known. No much larger clonotype is one base removed from it; base qualities were not supplied.

From its cysteine to its phenylalanine, the CDR3 spans 14 amino acids. Solely the CDR3 DNA is kept, with 42 bases framed from the first base. CDR1 and CDR2, per the germline V gene, are SGHTA and FQGNSA. V gives up 5 bases and J gives up 0 bases, and the segment between their germline ends measures 10 bases. Explained via the paper, the time point label denotes: baseline before first vaccination. Samples from vaccinated people were obtained from the UK trials COV001 and COV002, which included a single-blind randomized controlled phase 2/3 trial of AZD1222 (ChAdOx1 nCoV-19) in healthy adults. For TCRbeta chain sequencing, PBMC samples were collected from trial participants at day 0 and at day 28 after the second dose.

The receptor chain draws on TRBV7-2 and TRBJ2-5; the D gene cannot be named for sure. The receptor was isolated from an adult in good health. The starting material was peripheral blood, obtained on day 0 of AZD1222 vaccination. The DNA reads TGTGCCAGCAGCGGCTCGTGGTACCAAGAGACCCAGTACTTC. It codes for CASSGSWYQETQYF. When the CDR3 is completed using the reference TRBV7-2 and TRBJ2-5 genes on either side, the full variable domain is GAGVSQSPSNKVTEKGKDVELRCDPISGHTALYWYRQSLGQGLEFLIYFQGNSAPDKSGLPSDRFSAERTGGSVSTLTIQRTQQEDSAVYLCASSGSWYQETQYFGPGTRLLVL.